Reported below is one TCR beta chain. The antigen is undetermined. This entry belongs to a study of STAT5B mutations in CD4+ large granular lymphocyte leukemia. Study results and caveats: TRBV06-family usage was enriched in top patient clones (8/27) versus controls (2/35). Patient CD4-sorted repertoires stayed more clonal than healthy ones after leukemic-clone removal.

Profiling relied on immunoSEQ multiplex PCR, and the TCRdb table lists in-frame clones only, not all of them. The sample includes 20,000 or so clones, 82% of them seen just once. CDR3 size: 9 residues. Per germline, CDR1 DFQATT and CDR2 SNEGSKA (reference sequence). V was shortened by 7 bases and J by 8 bases, with 8 bases between the two germline ends. The receptor was isolated from a human donor in good health. The source material was CD4+ T cells from blood buffy coats. The chain has TRBV20-1 and TRBJ1-2; D remains ambiguous. CDR3 DNA: TGCAGTGACAACCACGGCTACACCTTC. Protein sequence: CSDNHGYTF.